The sequence of this T cell receptor (beta chain) was determined in a study of breast tumors, draining lymph nodes, adjacent tissues. Samples came from axillary lymph nodes draining the breast cancer. TCRdb called the multiplex PCR reads again in MiXCR, with one record for every CDR3 protein. This sample yields 290,000 or so distinct CDR3 sequences, of which 30% are seen a single time; over 0.95% belongs to the top ten. V dropped 1 base and J dropped 15; count of bases not matched to a gene: 8. CDR1 is SEHNR, CDR2 FQNEAQ, per germline (reference sequence). There are 13 residues in the CDR3. Findings and limits, study-wide: That most tumor T cells come from lymph nodes remained unproven. Data fit most tumor T cells coming from lymph node, expanding in tumor. Tumor repertoires ranked between lymph nodes and nontumor tissue in diversity, with V and J gene preferences. Tumor and nontumor repertoires were significantly more similar in luminal-like than in basal-like breast cancer.

This clonotype occurred many times. Antigen specificity is unknown. Material for sequencing was axillary lymph node tissue. The gene calls are TRBV7-9 and TRBJ2-1, with 8 nucleotides matching TRBD2. This sequence was found in a female donor with breast cancer. Some clones in this sample may be carry-over from other donors' samples. The CDR3 protein is CASSLGTSRRPFF. DNA of the CDR3: TGTGCCAGCAGCTTAGGGACTAGCCGGCGCCCGTTCTTC.